Sequencing of this T cell receptor beta chain was carried out in a study of blood T cell repertoires in COVID-19 (dated by TCRdb to the early 2020s). Some background on the complete study: The collaborator samples originated in the United States, Italy and Spain and spanned the acute and convalescent phases of COVID-19. The repertoires were released in a freely available public database intended as a resource for research on the immune response to SARS-CoV-2. A de-identified subject ID, COVID-19 status, age in years and sex were almost always included in the sample metadata. Where available, HLA class I and class II types were taken from metadata supplied by the sample provider and were not determined by assay-based typing. The material from the prospective study consisted of cDNA or gDNA derived from T cells, B-cell-depleted T cells, or PBMCs. The samples were drawn from the first 160 participants of the ongoing ImmuneRACE study and from over 950 subjects provided by 6 global collaborators. Subjects who had been exposed to COVID-19, were actively infected with it, or had recovered from it provided the deeply sampled blood TCRbeta repertoires that made up the dataset. The research as a whole found: The quantity of clinical and demographic metadata differed by source and by participant and was supplied without curation.

TCRbeta CDR3 regions were amplified from genomic DNA by means of the immunoSEQ Assay, a bias-controlled multiplex PCR. As for the authors' bioinformatics: The number of nucleated cells in each sample was estimated from the amplification of reference gene primers within the assay. To quantify the absolute abundance of each unique TCRbeta CDR3 rearrangement, sequence reads were collapsed and filtered. For each sample, productive Simpson clonality was calculated by taking the square root of Simpson's diversity index across productive rearrangements. This is the immuneACCESS table as TCRdb keeps it, with only in-frame sequences that have V and J called. A part of the clones is gone; compared with another copy, unresolved V genes explain less than half, and the rest is unexplained. That table supplies the V and J calls and clone size; D and trimming were determined from the DNA. In all, the sample holds about 240,000 clones, and about 81% of those were seen once. The ten most abundant clones make up under 15% of the sample.

Trimming accounts for 4 bases at V and 6 bases at J, while the number of junction bases matched to no gene is 7. CDR1 LGHDT and CDR2 YNNKEL are derived from the germline V gene (reference sequence). Inclusive of the bounding cysteine and phenylalanine, the CDR3 is 14 residues long. The CDR3 DNA has 42 bases and is translated from base 1. The collaborating institutions used their own protocols to collect whole blood in K2EDTA tubes. Collaborator samples were shipped for TCRbeta analysis as frozen whole blood, isolated PBMCs, or DNA extracted from either sample type. Note on this clone: Its antigen is unknown. Qualities for individual bases were not recorded, and no much larger clone is one base off.

The sample taken for sequencing was peripheral blood. The clonotype was recovered from a woman aged 55-75 years with active or convalescent COVID-19. The chain uses TRBV3-1 (or the pseudogene TRBV3-2) and TRBJ2-7, with 9 bases in between that match TRBD1. At the DNA level, the sequence is TGTGCCAGCAGCCCCTGGACAGGGGCGGGCGAGCAGTACTTC. Protein translation: CASSPWTGAGEQYF.